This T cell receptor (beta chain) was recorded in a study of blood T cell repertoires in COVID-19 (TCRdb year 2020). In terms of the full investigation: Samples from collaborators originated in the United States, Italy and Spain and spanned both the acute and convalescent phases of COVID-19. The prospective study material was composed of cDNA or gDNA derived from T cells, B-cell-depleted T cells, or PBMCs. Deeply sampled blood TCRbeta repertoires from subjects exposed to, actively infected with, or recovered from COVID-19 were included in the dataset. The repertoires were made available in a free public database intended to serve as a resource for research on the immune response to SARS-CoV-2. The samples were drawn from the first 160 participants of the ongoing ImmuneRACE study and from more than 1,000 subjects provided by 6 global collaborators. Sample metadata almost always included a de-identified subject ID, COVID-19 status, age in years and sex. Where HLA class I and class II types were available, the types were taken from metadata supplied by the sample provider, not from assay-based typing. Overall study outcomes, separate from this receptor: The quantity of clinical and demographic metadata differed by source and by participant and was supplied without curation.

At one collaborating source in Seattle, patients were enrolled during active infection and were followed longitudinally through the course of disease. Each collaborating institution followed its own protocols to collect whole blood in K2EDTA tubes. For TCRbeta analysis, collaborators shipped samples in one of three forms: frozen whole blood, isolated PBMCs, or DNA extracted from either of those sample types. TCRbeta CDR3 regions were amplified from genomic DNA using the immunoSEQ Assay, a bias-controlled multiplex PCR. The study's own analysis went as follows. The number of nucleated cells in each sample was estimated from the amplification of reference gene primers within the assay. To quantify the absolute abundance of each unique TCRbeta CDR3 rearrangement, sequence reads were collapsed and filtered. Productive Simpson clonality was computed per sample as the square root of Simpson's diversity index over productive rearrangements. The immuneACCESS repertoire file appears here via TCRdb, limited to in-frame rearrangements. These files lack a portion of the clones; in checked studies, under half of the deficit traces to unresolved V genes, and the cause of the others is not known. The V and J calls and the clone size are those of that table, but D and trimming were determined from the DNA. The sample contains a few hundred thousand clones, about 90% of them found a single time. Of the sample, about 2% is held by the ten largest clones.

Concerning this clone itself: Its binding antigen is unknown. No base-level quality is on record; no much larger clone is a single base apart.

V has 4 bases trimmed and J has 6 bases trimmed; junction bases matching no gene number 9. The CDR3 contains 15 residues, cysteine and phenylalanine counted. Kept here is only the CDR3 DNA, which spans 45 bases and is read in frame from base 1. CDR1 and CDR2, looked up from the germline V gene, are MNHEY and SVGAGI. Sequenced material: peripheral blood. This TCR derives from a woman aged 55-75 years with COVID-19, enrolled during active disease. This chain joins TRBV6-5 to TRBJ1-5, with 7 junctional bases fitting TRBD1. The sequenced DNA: TGTGCCAGCAGTTCCAAAGTTAACAGGGGTCAGCCCCAGCATTTT. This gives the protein CASSSKVNRGQPQHF.